The 24 T cell receptor beta chains listed next were all sequenced from one sample in a study of cytomegalovirus exposure and HLA in healthy donors (dated by TCRdb to about 2017). The receptor library was made with the immunoSEQ multiplex PCR assay. For the multiplex PCR, a mixture combining 60 forward primers for TCR Vbeta segments and 13 reverse primers for TCR Jbeta segments was used. The clones in this table, taken by TCRdb from immuneACCESS, are in-frame only. Not every clone is retained; where verified, under half of the shortfall comes from an unresolved V gene, and the cause of the rest is unknown. Within this sample are around 91,000 clones, with around 86% of them counted one time only. Roughly 9.2% of the sample comes from the top ten. Specimen: PBMCs. Receptor source: a young man in good health and CMV-seropositive.

The chain links TRBV2 to TRBJ2-7; no reliable D call. Germline-derived CDR1 and CDR2 are SNHLY and FYNNEI. This CDR3 is built from 11 residues. V lost 5 bases to trimming and J lost 8 bases, with 10 bases between them. The CDR3 coding sequence is TGTGCCAGCAGTAGAGATTTGCAGCAGTACTTC. Translated: CASSRDLQQYF.

This clone was seen once. The chain is built from TRBV29-1 and TRBJ2-7, with 11 bases aligning to TRBD1. V lost 4 bases, J lost 2 bases, and 4 bases stayed unmatched. Germline V CDR1 and CDR2: SQVTM, ANQGSEA. The CDR3 contains 14 residues. CDR3 in DNA: TGCAGCGTTGGAAGGGGACAGGGGGCCTACGAGCAGTACTTC. It encodes CSVGRGQGAYEQYF.

This chain connects TRBV7-6 to TRBJ1-1; D call uncertain. Trimming took off 5 bases at V and 10 bases at J, with 20 bases between the two ends. This CDR3 region has 14 residues. Germline values: CDR1 SGHVS, CDR2 FNYEAQ. Here the CDR3 reads CASSPPRGEVGAFF. CDR3 sequence (DNA): TGTGCCAGCAGCCCCCCACGGGGTGAAGTAGGAGCTTTCTTT.

This CDR3 is CAWTGAGSNQPQHF. CDR3 bases: TGTGCCTGGACAGGGGCAGGGAGCAATCAGCCCCAGCATTTT. The chain links TRBV30 to TRBJ1-5; D is possibly TRBD1 (6 bases). CDR1 and CDR2 (germline): GTSNPN, SVGIG (reference sequence). The CDR3 loop spans 14 amino acids. Trimming took off 4 bases at V and 1 base at J, with 11 bases between the two ends.

CDR3 loop: CASSFTGTGQSYGYTF. DNA of the CDR3: TGTGCCAGTAGTTTCACCGGGACAGGGCAAAGCTATGGCTACACCTTC. This chain joins TRBV19 and TRBJ1-2, with 9 bases that match TRBD1. Trimming at V came to 5 bases and at J to 4 bases, leaving 11 bases not matched to a gene. This CDR3 is built from 16 residues. CDR1 is LNHDA and CDR2 is SQIVND in the germline V gene (reference sequence). Full variable domain (rest looked up from reference TRBV19 and TRBJ1-2): DGGITQSPKYLFRKEGQNVTLSCEQNLNHDAMYWYRQDPGQGLRLIYYSQIVNDFQKGDIAEGYSVSREKKESFPLTVTSAQKNPTAFYLCASSFTGTGQSYGYTFGSGTRLTVV.

In the case of this clone: Other DNA sequences in this specimen translate into the identical CDR3. This rearrangement joins TRBV9 to TRBJ2-5; TRBD2 is a possible D gene (6 bases). Germline loops: CDR1 SGDLS, CDR2 YYNGEE. Trimming shortened V by 3 bases and J by 0 bases, and 12 bases separated the two germline ends. The CDR3 has 15 residues. The CDR3 DNA follows: TGTGCCAGCAGCGCCCGTGGGGGGTACCAAGAGACCCAGTACTTC. As protein: CASSARGGYQETQYF.

This clone has a single count. The chain couples TRBV13 to TRBJ2-7, with 7 nucleotides matching TRBD1. CDR1 PRHDT and CDR2 FYEKMQ come from the germline V gene (reference sequence). The V segment lost 6 bases and the J segment 3 bases; nucleotides outside the gene matches: 8. CDR3 size: 14 residues. CDR3 loop: CASRQRTGHYEQYF. DNA for the CDR3: TGTGCCAGCAGACAACGGACAGGACACTACGAGCAGTACTTC.

This rearrangement joins TRBV5-4 to TRBJ2-1, with 7 nucleotides matching TRBD2. From germline, CDR1 is SGHNT and CDR2 YYREEE (reference sequence). V was pared by 1 base and J by 1 base, with 17 bases of the junction left unmatched. The CDR3 runs to 20 residues. The CDR3 coding sequence is TGTGCCAGCAGCTTGAGGTTGGTTCGTAGCGGGTCTTATTCCTACAATGAGCAGTTCTTC. Translation gives CASSLRLVRSGSYSYNEQFF. The full variable domain, rest sourced from reference TRBV5-4 and TRBJ2-1, is ETGVTQSPTHLIKTRGQQVTLRCSSQSGHNTVSWYQQALGQGPQFIFQYYREEENGRGNFPPRFSGLQFPNYSSELNVNALELDDSALYLCASSLRLVRSGSYSYNEQFFGPGTRLTVL.

This sequence joins TRBV11-2 and TRBJ1-1, with D perhaps matching TRBD1 (6 bases). The length of the CDR3 is 14 residues. The germline gives CDR1 SGHAT, CDR2 FQNNGV. V lost 3 bases and J lost 5, with 13 bases in between. CDR3 nucleotides: TGTGCCAGCAGCTTCCAGGGGATGAGAACTGAAGCTTTCTTT. Translated: CASSFQGMRTEAFF. Filled out from reference TRBV11-2 and TRBJ1-1, the complete variable domain reads EAGVAQSPRYKIIEKRQSVAFWCNPISGHATLYWYQQILGQGPKLLIQFQNNGVVDDSQLPKDRFSAERLKGVDSTLKIQPAKLEDSAVYLCASSFQGMRTEAFFGQGTRLTVV.

The chain has TRBV4-1 and TRBJ2-7, with 12 bases fitting TRBD2. J was trimmed by 7 bases and V by 1 base; bases with no gene match: 11. This CDR3 is 17 amino acids long. Germline assignment: CDR1 MGHRA and CDR2 YSYEKL. The CDR3 sequence is CASSQGVGTSGSKEQYF. The CDR3 nucleotides read TGCGCCAGCAGCCAAGGGGTCGGGACTAGCGGGTCTAAGGAGCAGTACTTC.

This clone has more than one count but fewer than ten. The CDR3 is CASSLAQVSDEAFF. In nucleotides, the CDR3 is TGCGCCAGCAGCTTGGCCCAGGTCTCCGATGAAGCTTTCTTT. The chain links TRBV5-1 to TRBJ1-1, with unresolved D. CDR1 is SGHRS and CDR2 is YFSETQ in the germline V gene. The V end was cut by 0 bases, the J end by 7 bases, with 13 bases between. The CDR3 totals 14 residues.

The V and J genes are TRBV9 and TRBJ2-5, with 10 bases fitting TRBD2. V was clipped by 0 bases and J by 1 base; unmatched bases: 0. Germline assignment: CDR1 SGDLS and CDR2 YYNGEE. This CDR3 spans 15 amino acids. CDR3 DNA sequence: TGTGCCAGCAGCGTAGGGACTAGCGGCCAAGAGACCCAGTACTTC. Amino acids: CASSVGTSGQETQYF.

The V and J genes are TRBV28 and TRBJ2-1; 13 bases are shared with TRBD2. The CDR3 extends over 15 amino acids. J lost 9 bases, V lost 5 bases, and 7 bases had no gene match. Looked up from germline, CDR1 is MDHEN and CDR2 is SYDVKM. The CDR3 nucleotides are TGTGCCAGCAGTCCCCGGACTAGCGGGAGTGCTGAGCAGTTCTTC. Translating it yields CASSPRTSGSAEQFF. Full variable domain (outside the CDR3, taken from reference TRBV28 and TRBJ2-1): DVKVTQSSRYLVKRTGEKVFLECVQDMDHENMFWYRQDPGLGLRLIYFSYDVKMKEKGDIPEGYSVSREKKERFSLILESASTNQTSMYLCASSPRTSGSAEQFFGPGTRLTVL.

J is TRBJ2-1 and V is TRBV2; 9 nucleotides line up with TRBD2. Unmatched junction bases numbered 11, after V lost 7 bases and J lost 7 bases. Germline V gives CDR1 SNHLY, CDR2 FYNNEI. CDR3 length: 15 amino acids. The DNA of the CDR3 is TGTGCCAGCAAATCTGCTAGCGGGACCCATAATGAGCAGTTCTTC. It is translated as CASKSASGTHNEQFF. Complete variable domain (other parts from reference TRBV2 and TRBJ2-1): EPEVTQTPSHQVTQMGQEVILRCVPISNHLYFYWYRQILGQKVEFLVSFYNNEISEKSEIFDDQFSVERPDGSNFTLKIRSTKLEDSAMYFCASKSASGTHNEQFFGPGTRLTVL.

The J gene is TRBJ2-3, the V gene TRBV6-4; 7 bases are a match to TRBD1. Looked up from germline, CDR1 is MRHNA and CDR2 is SNTAGT. CDR3 length: 14 amino acids. J gave up 5 bases and V 7 bases, and 9 bases lay outside the gene matches. The CDR3 coding sequence is TGTGCCAGCAAAGACAGGGATTCGGAAGATACGCAGTATTTT. Its protein product is CASKDRDSEDTQYF.

This chain joins TRBV16 and TRBJ1-5; TRBD1 agrees at 8 bases. V lost 4 bases to trimming and J lost 6 bases; unmatched junction nucleotides: 2. CDR3 length: 13 amino acids. Germline CDR1 KGHSY, CDR2 FQNENV. The CDR3 nucleotides read TGTGCCAGCAGCCTAGACAGGGGTCAGCCCCAGCATTTT. Amino acid sequence: CASSLDRGQPQHF.

This chain links TRBV11-1 with TRBJ2-1, with 8 bases fitting TRBD1. The V gene's germline CDR1 is SGHAT and CDR2 FQDESV (reference sequence). This CDR3 has 15 residues. J lost 11 bases, V lost 5 bases, and 14 bases had no gene match. The CDR3 here is CASSQGGTGSSQQFF. Written as DNA, the CDR3 is TGTGCCAGCAGCCAAGGGGGGACAGGTTCCAGTCAGCAGTTCTTC.

The rearrangement uses TRBV28 and TRBJ2-1, with TRBD1 matching 10 bases. The CDR3 totals 15 residues. The V gene end was trimmed by 5 bases and the J gene end by 8 bases; junction bases not matched to a gene: 9. Germline CDR1 MDHEN, CDR2 SYDVKM. In nucleotides, the CDR3 is TGTGCCAGCAGTACGGGACAGGGGTTAGTCGATGAGCAGTTCTTC. This gives the protein CASSTGQGLVDEQFF.

Only a few counts were recorded for this clone. The chain recombines TRBV14 with TRBJ1-1; D gene ambiguous. CDR1 and CDR2 (germline): SGHDN, FVKESK. The CDR3 is 16 residues long. V shed 0 bases and J shed 1 base, with 12 bases lying between them. CDR3 in DNA: TGTGCCAGCAGCCAAGATTATATCACCAGGAACACTGAAGCTTTCTTT. As protein: CASSQDYITRNTEAFF.

This sequence joins TRBV6-1 and TRBJ2-1; D may be TRBD1 (5 bases). The CDR3 spans 15 residues. Trimming cost V 2 bases and J 1 base, with 9 bases left between them. CDR1 and CDR2 (germline): MNHNS, SASEGT. This CDR3 reads CASSEMGPSYNEQFF. The CDR3 DNA is TGTGCCAGCAGTGAAATGGGGCCATCCTACAATGAGCAGTTCTTC.

The CDR3 DNA reads as TGCGCCAGCAGCTCGCGGAGGGGAGGCGATGAGCAGTTCTTC. It codes for CASSSRRGGDEQFF. The chain joins TRBV5-1 to TRBJ2-1; a weak D match, TRBD2 (6 bases). The V and J ends lost 3 bases and 8 bases respectively, with 15 bases between them. Looked up from germline, CDR1 is SGHRS and CDR2 is YFSETQ. This CDR3 is 14 amino acids long.

The chain has TRBV28 and TRBJ1-2; possibly TRBD1 for D (6 bases). This CDR3 contains 12 residues. The germline gives CDR1 MDHEN, CDR2 SYDVKM. V lost 5 bases to trimming and J lost 8 bases, with 12 bases between them. CDR3 loop: CASSVTGWGYTF. For the CDR3, the DNA is TGTGCCAGCAGTGTCACAGGGTGGGGCTACACCTTC.

The sample holds one count of this clone. V gene TRBV6-5 combines with J gene TRBJ1-2; D uncertain. This CDR3 is 13 amino acids long. Germline V gene data show CDR1 as MNHEY and CDR2 as SVGAGI. The V end lost 4 bases, the J end lost 2 bases, and 8 bases lay between the germline ends. The CDR3 nucleotides are TGTGCCAGCAGTTCCAACGGGAACTATGGCTACACCTTC. Translated: CASSSNGNYGYTF.

V usage is TRBV5-1 and J usage is TRBJ2-1; 13 bases map to TRBD2. The CDR3 consists of 15 residues. With V trimmed by 0 bases and J by 8 bases, 2 bases remained unmatched. Germline CDR1 is SGHRS and CDR2 is YFSETQ. CDR3 sequence: CASSLGTSGSDEQFF. In nucleotides, the CDR3 is TGCGCCAGCAGCTTGGGGACTAGCGGGAGCGATGAGCAGTTCTTC.